The 30 T cell receptor beta chains listed next were all sequenced from one sample in a study of shared clonotypes between healthy human individuals. Clones were read by immunoSEQ multiplex PCR, and TCRdb kept only the in-frame ones, dropping some. The sample lists about 1 million clones, about 80% occurring once. The sequenced sample consisted of memory CD4+ T cells sorted from blood. The subset: CD45RA-negative fraction. These receptors all stem from a man between 18 and 29 years old in good health.

This chain connects TRBV6-5 to TRBJ2-5, with D perhaps matching TRBD1 (5 bases). The CDR3 covers 14 residues. Germline CDR1 MNHEY, CDR2 SVGAGI. The V and J ends lost 5 bases and 1 base respectively, with 11 bases between them. The CDR3: CASSNTDIQETQYF. The CDR3 nucleotides are TGTGCCAGCAGTAACACGGACATCCAAGAGACCCAGTACTTC.

The rearrangement uses TRBV5-4 and TRBJ2-1; possible D gene TRBD2, 6 bases. CDR3 size: 15 residues. The ends were cut back, 3 bases at V and 3 bases at J, with 13 bases in the middle. The germline CDR1 and CDR2 sequences are SGHNT and YYREEE (reference sequence). The CDR3 sequence: CASSWTTRGYNEQFF. The DNA for the CDR3 is TGTGCCAGCAGCTGGACGACGCGGGGCTACAATGAGCAGTTCTTC.

There are many counts of this clone. The sample holds other DNA sequences that translate to the same CDR3. This sequence joins TRBV5-4 and TRBJ1-2, with D perhaps matching TRBD1 (6 bases). This CDR3 spans 14 amino acids. The V gene lost 2 bases and the J gene lost 3 bases, with 11 bases spanning the gap. The germline V gene encodes CDR1 SGHNT and CDR2 YYREEE (reference sequence). The CDR3 DNA sequence: TGTGCCAGCAGCTTAGGCGGGGGCGACTATGGCTACACCTTC. Translating gives CASSLGGGDYGYTF.

This clone occurred a few times. This chain uses TRBV2 with TRBJ2-6; TRBD1 is a possible D gene (6 bases). Trimming removed 7 bases from V and 0 bases from J, with 13 bases in between. CDR1 is SNHLY, CDR2 FYNNEI, per germline. This CDR3 comprises 16 residues. The CDR3 reads CASTMDRISGANVLTF. The CDR3 nucleotides are TGTGCCAGCACCATGGACAGAATCTCTGGGGCCAACGTCCTGACTTTC.

The chain recombines TRBV6-5 with TRBJ2-6, with D possibly being TRBD2 (5 bases). V was cut by 6 bases and J by 2 bases, with 11 bases left in between. The CDR3 is 15 amino acids. CDR1 MNHEY and CDR2 SVGAGI come from the germline V gene. The CDR3 DNA is TGTGCCAGCAGACTCCTCGGGGCTGGGGCCAACGTCCTGACTTTC. Translation: CASRLLGAGANVLTF.

This clone occurred once. The gene calls are TRBV7-2 and TRBJ2-1; 13 nucleotides align to TRBD2. The germline gives CDR1 SGHTA, CDR2 FQGNSA. Trimming took 5 bases from V and 9 from J; bases not matched to a gene: 7. CDR3 length: 15 residues. The chain's CDR3 is CASSPGLAGKGEQFF. CDR3 DNA: TGTGCCAGCAGCCCGGGACTAGCGGGAAAGGGTGAGCAGTTCTTC.

The J gene is TRBJ1-5, the V gene TRBV5-6; TRBD1 matches at 9 bases. The J segment lost 4 bases and the V segment lost 4 bases, leaving 6 bases of the junction unmatched. There are 15 residues in the CDR3. Per the germline V gene, CDR1 is SGHDT and CDR2 is YYEEEE. CDR3 DNA sequence: TGTGCCAGCAGCGCCACGGACAGGGGTAATCAGCCCCAGCATTTT. It is translated as CASSATDRGNQPQHF.

With regard to this clone: An end of the junction does not agree with germline; a read error may underlie this. The CDR3 nucleotides read TGTGCTAGCAGCCTCAGGCCCGATAGGTCCTACAATGAGCAGTTCTTC. This sequence encodes CASSLRPDRSYNEQFF. This chain links TRBV7-7 with TRBJ2-1; no reliable D call. Germline CDR1 reads SSHAT; CDR2 reads FNYEAQ (reference sequence). This CDR3 has 16 amino acids.

This sequence joins TRBV7-2 and TRBJ2-3; D is unresolved. The length of the CDR3 is 12 residues. V was pared by 6 bases and J by 4 bases, with 8 bases between. The germline V gene encodes CDR1 SGHTA and CDR2 FQGNSA. CDR3 sequence: CASSHYSDTQYF. CDR3 bases: TGTGCCAGCAGTCACTACTCAGATACGCAGTATTTT.

Only a few counts were recorded for this clone. The genes are TRBV30 and TRBJ1-5; the D gene is possibly TRBD1 (6 bases). V was clipped by 3 bases and J by 0 bases, with 12 bases between them. This CDR3 comprises 15 residues. The V gene's germline CDR1 is GTSNPN and CDR2 SVGIG (reference sequence). This CDR3 is CAWSPTGTSNQPQHF. The DNA for the CDR3 is TGTGCCTGGAGCCCGACAGGAACTAGCAATCAGCCCCAGCATTTT.

V is TRBV10-1 and J is TRBJ2-5; D not resolved. The DNA end favors TRBJ2-7, so the J call may be wrong. The CDR3 is 13 residues long. Germline values: CDR1 WNHNN, CDR2 SYGVQD (reference sequence). DNA for the CDR3: TGCGCCAGCAGTGCTCAGATTGGGGACGAGCAGTACTTC. It translates to CASSAQIGDEQYF.

This clone occurred once. The CDR3 here is CSVESGGYEQYF. CDR3 bases: TGCAGCGTTGAATCAGGGGGCTACGAGCAGTACTTC. The chain joins TRBV29-1 to TRBJ2-7; 7 bases fit TRBD1. Trimming removed 2 bases from V and 3 bases from J; junction bases left unmatched: 1. Germline CDR1 SQVTM, CDR2 ANQGSEA. The length of the CDR3 is 12 residues.

This clone was recorded only once. This same CDR3 is encoded by further DNA sequences in the sample. This chain links TRBV5-1 with TRBJ2-5; perhaps D is TRBD1 or TRBD2 (6 bases each). Germline-derived CDR1 and CDR2 are SGHRS and YFSETQ. This CDR3 region has 14 residues. Trimming pared 0 bases from V and 1 base from J, leaving 7 bases between. The CDR3 here is CASSLGGAQETQYF. DNA of the CDR3: TGCGCCAGCAGCTTGGGGGGGGCCCAAGAGACCCAGTACTTC.

The chain recombines TRBV30 with TRBJ1-3; D not resolved. Germline V gene lookup returns CDR1 GTSNPN and CDR2 SVGIG (reference sequence). The V gene lost 4 bases and the J gene lost 0 bases, with 10 bases spanning the gap. This CDR3 is 14 amino acids long. Here the CDR3 reads CAWTEAFSGNTIYF. For the CDR3, the DNA is TGTGCCTGGACGGAAGCTTTCTCTGGAAACACCATATATTTT.

As for this clone: This CDR3 is also generated by other DNA sequences in the sample. The chain links TRBV5-1 to TRBJ2-2; 8 positions match TRBD1. This CDR3 region has 15 residues. V was clipped by 2 bases and J by 4 bases; unmatched bases: 4. CDR1 and CDR2 (germline): SGHRS, YFSETQ. CDR3: CASSLNTGGTGELFF. The DNA of the CDR3 is TGCGCCAGCAGCTTAAATACAGGGGGCACCGGGGAGCTGTTTTTT.

With regard to this clone: This same CDR3 is encoded by further DNA sequences in the sample. CDR3 sequence: CASSLAGGRGYTF. CDR3 bases: TGTGCCAGCAGCTTAGCAGGGGGTAGAGGCTACACCTTC. The rearrangement uses TRBV7-9 and TRBJ1-2; perhaps TRBD1 as D (6 bases). V shed 0 bases and J shed 8 bases, with 10 bases lying between them. The CDR3 extends over 13 amino acids. The germline gives CDR1 SEHNR, CDR2 FQNEAQ (reference sequence).

The V gene is TRBV6-5, the J gene TRBJ1-4, with D unclear. The V end was cut by 0 bases, the J end by 7 bases, with 6 bases between. CDR3 size: 13 residues. The V gene's germline CDR1 is MNHEY and CDR2 SVGAGI. CDR3 loop: CASSYSPGEKLFF. For the CDR3, the DNA is TGTGCCAGCAGTTACTCGCCGGGTGAAAAACTGTTTTTT.

V gene TRBV5-6 combines with J gene TRBJ1-5; 8 positions match TRBD1. Germline lookup yields CDR1 SGHDT and CDR2 YYEEEE. The junction had 7 bases not matched to a gene; V was cut back by 2 bases and J by 6 bases. The CDR3 has 15 amino acids. CDR3 sequence: CASSFSGGAGQPQHF. DNA for the CDR3: TGTGCCAGCAGCTTCTCAGGGGGCGCAGGTCAGCCCCAGCATTTT.

The rearrangement links TRBV5-1 to TRBJ2-5; 13 bases agree with TRBD2. With 2 bases clipped from V and 0 bases from J, the junction kept 10 bases outside the gene matches. The CDR3 loop spans 19 amino acids. From germline, CDR1 is SGHRS and CDR2 YFSETQ. The CDR3 loop reads CASSFRLAGGAEYQETQYF. The CDR3 DNA follows: TGCGCCAGCAGCTTCAGACTAGCGGGGGGTGCCGAGTACCAAGAGACCCAGTACTTC.

As DNA, the CDR3 is TGTGCCAGCAGCTTAGCTGATCTGGCGGGCTCTGGAAACACCATATATTTT. Its protein product is CASSLADLAGSGNTIYF. The chain employs TRBV11-2 and TRBJ1-3; no firm D call. V was cut by 1 base and J by 0 bases, with 13 bases left in between. Germline CDR1 SGHAT, CDR2 FQNNGV. There are 17 residues in the CDR3.

The chain uses TRBV5-1 and TRBJ2-3, with D unclear. The germline CDR1 and CDR2 sequences are SGHRS and YFSETQ. The CDR3 is 14 amino acids. V lost 5 bases to trimming and J lost 3 bases, with 13 bases between them. CDR3 region: CASRGGPDTDTQYF. The CDR3 coding sequence is TGCGCCAGCAGGGGCGGACCGGATACAGATACGCAGTATTTT.

This clone was recorded once. This specimen includes other DNA sequences encoding the same CDR3. The chain employs TRBV27 and TRBJ2-7, with 8 bases lining up with TRBD1. V was pared by 8 bases and J by 2 bases, with 5 bases of the junction left unmatched. Germline V gene lookup returns CDR1 MNHEY and CDR2 SMNVEV (reference sequence). The CDR3 length is 13 residues. CDR3 sequence reads: CASGRQGTYEQYF. In DNA, the CDR3 is TGTGCCAGCGGCCGACAGGGGACCTACGAGCAGTACTTC.

The chain employs TRBV28 and TRBJ2-5, with 9 bases identical to TRBD2. The germline V gene encodes CDR1 MDHEN and CDR2 SYDVKM. The CDR3 spans 15 residues. With V trimmed by 2 bases and J by 2 bases, 3 bases remained unmatched. The CDR3 region is CASSLLSGGQETQYF. The CDR3 bases are TGTGCCAGCAGTTTACTTAGCGGGGGACAAGAGACCCAGTACTTC.

A word on this clone: The same CDR3 also results from other DNA sequences found in this sample. Here the CDR3 DNA reads TGCGCCAGCAGCCAATCGACAGGCCAAGAGACCCAGTACTTC. Residues: CASSQSTGQETQYF. The rearrangement joins TRBV4-3 to TRBJ2-5, with a weak D call TRBD1 (6 bases). Trimming removed 2 bases at V and 1 base at J, with 8 bases between. CDR1 is LGHNA, CDR2 YSLEER, per germline. The CDR3 spans 14 residues.

The chain carries TRBV14 and TRBJ2-7; a weak D match, TRBD2 (5 bases). The V and J ends lost 6 bases and 0 bases respectively, with 12 bases between them. Germline V gene sequence: CDR1 SGHDN, CDR2 FVKESK. The CDR3 is made up of 14 amino acids. CDR3 DNA sequence: TGTGCCAGCAGTTTAGCGTTCAGCTCCTACGAGCAGTACTTC. This encodes CASSLAFSSYEQYF.

This chain links TRBV28 with TRBJ1-2; D call uncertain. This CDR3 has 12 amino acids. Trimming took off 11 bases at V and 2 bases at J, with 12 bases between the two ends. Germline-derived CDR1 and CDR2 are MDHEN and SYDVKM. The CDR3 DNA reads TGTGCCGTCCATAGCGGGAACTATGGCTACACCTTC. This codes for CAVHSGNYGYTF.

The table lists this clone with a count of one. The V call is TRBV9, the J call TRBJ2-2, with TRBD1 matching over 9 bases. The CDR3 spans 16 residues. The junction had 4 bases not matched to a gene; V was cut back by 1 base and J by 3 bases. CDR1 is SGDLS and CDR2 is YYNGEE in the germline V gene. This CDR3 is CASSVFGTGYTGELFF. The CDR3, as DNA: TGTGCCAGCAGCGTATTCGGGACAGGGTACACCGGGGAGCTGTTTTTT.

The rearrangement joins TRBV5-4 to TRBJ1-2; D may be TRBD1 (6 bases). V lost 4 bases and J lost 5, with 21 bases in between. The CDR3 runs 16 residues. Germline lookup yields CDR1 SGHNT and CDR2 YYREEE (reference sequence). In nucleotides, the CDR3 is TGTGCCAGCAGCCCGTCTCTAACCGGGACACTTTATGGCTACACCTTC. Translating gives CASSPSLTGTLYGYTF.

V is TRBV28 and J is TRBJ1-2, with D unresolved. Trimming removed 4 bases at V and 8 bases at J, with 8 bases between. The CDR3 consists of 11 residues. Germline-derived CDR1 and CDR2 are MDHEN and SYDVKM. The CDR3 DNA sequence: TGTGCCAGCAGTTATAATAGGGGCTACACCTTC. Its translation: CASSYNRGYTF.

This clone was seen once. This chain links TRBV28 with TRBJ1-2; TRBD1 matches at 8 bases. CDR1 is MDHEN and CDR2 is SYDVKM in the germline V gene. This CDR3 is built from 15 residues. After removal of 3 bases from V and 2 bases from J, the junction contained 5 bases not matched to a gene. DNA of the CDR3: TGTGCCAGCAGTTTTATTAACAGGGGGAACTATGGCTACACCTTC. It translates to CASSFINRGNYGYTF.